This record concerns one T cell receptor beta chain sequence. This clonotype was detected a few times. Its antigen target is currently unknown. One base away there is no much larger clone; base qualities are not given. The donors were 40 or so Caucasian individuals from Russia, aged 6 to 90 years, who were systemically healthy. Approximately 10 milliliters of peripheral blood were collected from each donor into EDTA-treated Vacutainer tubes. Ficoll-Paque density-gradient centrifugation was used to isolate PBMCs, with at least 6.5 million per sample. Total RNA was extracted from PBMCs with Trizol reagent, with at least 5.5 micrograms obtained per sample. Naive CD45RAhigh/CD27high T cell percentages were measured by flow cytometry on a PBMC aliquot from every donor. V gives up 5 bases and J gives up 1 base, and the segment between their germline ends measures 11 bases. Based on the germline V gene (reference sequence), the CDR1 and CDR2 sequences are DFQATT and SNEGSKA. Inclusive of the bounding cysteine and phenylalanine, the CDR3 is 13 residues long. Kept here is only the CDR3 DNA, which spans 39 bases and is read in frame from base 1.

The data originate from a study of blood T cells in healthy people across ages (dated by TCRdb to about 2015). At the level of the whole study: Template switching captured roughly one uniquely barcoded TCR beta cDNA molecule per two T cells in model experiments. The study measured age-related changes in TCR beta repertoire diversity using deep sequencing normalized with unique cDNA molecular identifiers. The donors were divided into four age groups: young (average around 16 years), middle-aged (about 40), aged (under 70) and long-lived (nearly 85). To avoid experimental bias, donors of different ages were spread randomly across the sequencing lanes. Two additional independent replicas of 1 million unique cDNA reads from the same blood draw were analyzed for two donors (one aged 18 to 30 and one aged 80 or older). Study-wide findings and limitations: Since profiling was done on bulk unsorted PBMCs, naive and antigen-experienced compartments could not be conclusively compared. Compared with the aged group, the long-lived group had more naive CD4+ T cells, fewer expanded clones and increased TCR diversity, suggesting age selection. Donor CMV infection status was unknown, potentially confounding age-related changes in expanded clonotypes. Total diversity estimates from one million sequenced T cells were considered lower bounds and underestimates. As age increased, observed TCR beta diversity per million T cells dropped in a roughly linear way, and a significant reduction was already evident by age 40. Observed TCR beta diversity correlated strongly with the percentage of naive T cells measured by flow cytometry.

The library came from 5' RACE. Instrument used: Illumina HiSeq 2500. A second about 7 to 12 cycle PCR used a sample-barcoded 5' primer and a J-beta primer mix. Each TCR beta cDNA molecule received a unique molecular identifier from a template-switch 5' adaptor carrying 12 random nucleotides. Each sample yielded at least 2.5 million CDR3-containing paired-end reads. The Mint cDNA synthesis kit, primed by a TRBC-specific oligonucleotide, was used to synthesize first-strand cDNA from all RNA. Following uracil-DNA glycosylase treatment, all cDNA underwent a first 18-cycle PCR with the universal primers M1SS and BC2_uni_R. As for the authors' bioinformatics: Normalization of each sample was performed by random selection of 1 million high-quality reads, each carrying a distinct molecular identifier. Instead of being binned into consensus sequences, reads that shared molecular identifiers were thrown out. MiTCR, with a Q25 quality threshold and the strictest error-elimination algorithm, was used for CDR3 identification, clonotype clustering and error correction. A nonparametric unseen species model with Euler transformation was used to estimate a lower bound on total TCR beta diversity. In-frame beta chains were kept once TCRdb had trimmed the public reads at Q25 with fastp and called clones with MiXCR. Identical CDR3 protein sequences are pooled into one entry, listed with their most common genes and DNA. The V and J calls were determined by TCRdb, not by the authors. In all, the sample holds 850,000 to 950,000 distinct CDR3 sequences, and around 30% of those were seen once. The ten biggest clones cover roughly 17% of the sample.

The rearranged chain carries TRBV20-1 and TRBJ1-1; the D gene is perhaps TRBD1, from 5 matching bases. The sequence was obtained from an elderly woman in good health. Source material: blood. The CDR3 reads as follows: CSAGQMTNTEAFF. The DNA sequence is as follows: TGCAGTGCTGGACAAATGACGAACACTGAAGCTTTCTTT.